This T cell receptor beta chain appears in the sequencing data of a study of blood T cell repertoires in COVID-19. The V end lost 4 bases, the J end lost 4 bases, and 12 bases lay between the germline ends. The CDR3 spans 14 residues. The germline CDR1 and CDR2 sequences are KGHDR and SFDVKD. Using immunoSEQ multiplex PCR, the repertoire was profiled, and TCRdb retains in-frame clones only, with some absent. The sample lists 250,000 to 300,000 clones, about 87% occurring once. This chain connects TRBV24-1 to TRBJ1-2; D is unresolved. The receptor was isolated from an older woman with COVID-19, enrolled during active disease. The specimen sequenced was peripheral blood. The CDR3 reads CATSEATGPYGYTF. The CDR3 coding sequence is TGTGCCACCAGTGAAGCGACCGGTCCCTATGGCTACACCTTC.